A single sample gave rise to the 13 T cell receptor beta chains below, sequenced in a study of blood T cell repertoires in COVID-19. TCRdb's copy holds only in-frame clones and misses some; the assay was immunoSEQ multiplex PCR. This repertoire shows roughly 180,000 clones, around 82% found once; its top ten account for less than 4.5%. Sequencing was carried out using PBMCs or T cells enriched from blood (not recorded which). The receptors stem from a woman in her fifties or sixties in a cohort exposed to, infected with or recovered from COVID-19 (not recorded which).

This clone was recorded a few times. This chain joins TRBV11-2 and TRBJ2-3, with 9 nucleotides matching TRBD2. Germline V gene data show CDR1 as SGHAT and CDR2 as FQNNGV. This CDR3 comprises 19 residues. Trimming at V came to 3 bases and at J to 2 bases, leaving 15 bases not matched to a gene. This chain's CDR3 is CASSFPQESERGATDTQYF. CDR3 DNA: TGTGCCAGCAGCTTCCCCCAGGAGAGTGAGCGGGGGGCCACAGATACGCAGTATTTT.

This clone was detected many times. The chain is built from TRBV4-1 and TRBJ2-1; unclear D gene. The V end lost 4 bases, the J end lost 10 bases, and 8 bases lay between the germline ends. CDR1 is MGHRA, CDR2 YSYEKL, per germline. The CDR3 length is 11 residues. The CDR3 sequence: CASSLAGEQFF. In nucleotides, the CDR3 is TGCGCCAGCAGCCTAGCTGGAGAGCAGTTCTTC.

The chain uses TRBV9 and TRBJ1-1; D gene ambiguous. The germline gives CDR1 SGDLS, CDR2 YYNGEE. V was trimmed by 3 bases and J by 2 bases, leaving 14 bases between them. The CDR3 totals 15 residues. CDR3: CASSASHGQNTEAFF. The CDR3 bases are TGTGCCAGCAGCGCGAGCCACGGTCAAAACACTGAAGCTTTCTTT.

The CDR3 is CASSQGGLDSYGYTF. Here the CDR3 DNA reads TGTGCCAGCAGCCAAGGGGGATTGGACAGCTATGGCTACACCTTC. V usage is TRBV14 and J usage is TRBJ1-2, with D perhaps matching TRBD1 (6 bases). Germline lookup yields CDR1 SGHDN and CDR2 FVKESK. V lost 1 base to trimming and J lost 4 bases, with 13 bases between them. The CDR3 extends over 15 amino acids.

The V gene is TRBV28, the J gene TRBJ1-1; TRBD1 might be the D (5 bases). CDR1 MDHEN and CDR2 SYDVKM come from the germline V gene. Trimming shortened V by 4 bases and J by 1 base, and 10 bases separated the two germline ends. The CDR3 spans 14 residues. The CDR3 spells CASSSSTENTEAFF. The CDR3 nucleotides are TGTGCCAGCAGTTCCTCGACAGAGAACACTGAAGCTTTCTTT.

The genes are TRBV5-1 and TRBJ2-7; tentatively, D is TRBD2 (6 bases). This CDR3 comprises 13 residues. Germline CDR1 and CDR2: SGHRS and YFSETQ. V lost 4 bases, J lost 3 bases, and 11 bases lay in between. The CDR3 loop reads CASSPGTYYEQYF. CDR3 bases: TGCGCCAGCAGCCCCGGGACTTACTACGAGCAGTACTTC.

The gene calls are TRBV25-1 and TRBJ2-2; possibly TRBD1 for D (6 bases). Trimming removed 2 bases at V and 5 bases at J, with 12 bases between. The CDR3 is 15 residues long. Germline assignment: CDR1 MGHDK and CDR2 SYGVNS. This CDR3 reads CASSEPRTATGELFF. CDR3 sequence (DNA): TGTGCCAGCAGTGAACCACGGACAGCAACCGGGGAGCTGTTTTTT.

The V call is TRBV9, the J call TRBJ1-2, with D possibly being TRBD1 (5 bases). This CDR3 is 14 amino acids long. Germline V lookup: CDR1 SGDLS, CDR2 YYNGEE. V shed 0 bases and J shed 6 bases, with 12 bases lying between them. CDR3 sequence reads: CASSVEISGDGYTF. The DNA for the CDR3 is TGTGCCAGCAGCGTAGAAATCTCGGGGGATGGCTACACCTTC.

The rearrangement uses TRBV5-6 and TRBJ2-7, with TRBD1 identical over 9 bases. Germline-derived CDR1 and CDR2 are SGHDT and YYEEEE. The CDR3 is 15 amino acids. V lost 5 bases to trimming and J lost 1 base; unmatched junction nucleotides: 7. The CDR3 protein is CASRTGTGRSYEQYF. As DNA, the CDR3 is TGTGCCAGCAGGACCGGGACAGGGAGATCCTACGAGCAGTACTTC.

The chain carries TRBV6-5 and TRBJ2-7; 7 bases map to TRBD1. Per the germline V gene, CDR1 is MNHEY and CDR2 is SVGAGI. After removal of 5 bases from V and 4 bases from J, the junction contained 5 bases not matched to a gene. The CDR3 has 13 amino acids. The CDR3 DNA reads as TGTGCCAGCAGTCTGGGACAGACATACGAGCAGTACTTC. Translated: CASSLGQTYEQYF.

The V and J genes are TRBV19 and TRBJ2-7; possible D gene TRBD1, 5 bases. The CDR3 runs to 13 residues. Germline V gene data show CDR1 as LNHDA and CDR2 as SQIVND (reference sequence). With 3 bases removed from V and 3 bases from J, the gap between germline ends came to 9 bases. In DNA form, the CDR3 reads TGTGCCAGTAGTATCGCAGGGCTCTACGAGCAGTACTTC. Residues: CASSIAGLYEQYF.

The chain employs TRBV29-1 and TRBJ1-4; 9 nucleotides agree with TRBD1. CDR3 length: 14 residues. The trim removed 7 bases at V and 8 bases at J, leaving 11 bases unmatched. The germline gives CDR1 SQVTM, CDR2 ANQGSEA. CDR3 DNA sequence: TGCAGCGCCCGTACGGGACAGGGTGGGGAAAAACTGTTTTTT. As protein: CSARTGQGGEKLFF. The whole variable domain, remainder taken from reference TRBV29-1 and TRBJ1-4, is SAVISQKPSRDICQRGTSLTIQCQVDSQVTMMFWYRQQPGQSLTLIATANQGSEATYESGFVIDKFPISRPNLTFSTLTVSNMSPEDSSIYLCSARTGQGGEKLFFGSGTQLSVL.

CDR3: CASGAGGTDTQYF. In DNA form, the CDR3 reads TGTGCCAGCGGAGCGGGGGGCACAGATACGCAGTATTTT. V is TRBV12-3 or TRBV12-4 and J is TRBJ2-3; the match to TRBD2 covers 8 bases. The CDR3 runs 13 residues. V shed 8 bases, J shed 1 base, and the junction held 2 bases outside the gene matches.